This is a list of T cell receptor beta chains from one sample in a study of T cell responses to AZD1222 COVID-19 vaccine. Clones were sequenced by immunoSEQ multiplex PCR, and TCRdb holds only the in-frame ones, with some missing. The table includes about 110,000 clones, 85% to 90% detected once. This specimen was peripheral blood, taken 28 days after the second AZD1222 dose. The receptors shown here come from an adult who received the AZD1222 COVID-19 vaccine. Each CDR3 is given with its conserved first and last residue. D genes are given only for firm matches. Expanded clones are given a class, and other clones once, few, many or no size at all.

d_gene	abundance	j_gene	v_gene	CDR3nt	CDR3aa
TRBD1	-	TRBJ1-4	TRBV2	TGTGCCAGCAGCAACAGGGGAACAACTAATGAAAAACTGTTTTTT	CASSNRGTTNEKLFF
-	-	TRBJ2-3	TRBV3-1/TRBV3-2	TGTGCCAGCAGCCAAAACTCGGCGACCACAGATACGCAGTATTTT	CASSQNSATTDTQYF
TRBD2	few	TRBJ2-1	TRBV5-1	TGCGCCAGCAGCGGTACTAGCGGGAGAGCTGATGAGCAGTTCTTC	CASSGTSGRADEQFF
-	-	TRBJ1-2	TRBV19	TGTGCCAGTAGTATCTACAGGGATCTTGGCTACACCTTC	CASSIYRDLGYTF
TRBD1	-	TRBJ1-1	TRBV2	TGTGCCAGCAGAACACAGGGGAGGGACACTGAAGCTTTCTTT	CASRTQGRDTEAFF
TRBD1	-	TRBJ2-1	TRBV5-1	TGCGCCAGCAGCTTCGACAGGGGCAATGAGCAGTTCTTC	CASSFDRGNEQFF
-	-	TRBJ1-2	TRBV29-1	TGCAGCGTTGAAGCTCACAGGGACGGTGGCTACACCTTC	CSVEAHRDGGYTF
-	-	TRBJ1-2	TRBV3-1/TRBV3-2	TGTGCCAGCAGGGGGTTGGGGGGCCCGGACTATGGCTACACCTTC	CASRGLGGPDYGYTF
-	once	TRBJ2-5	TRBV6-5	TGTGCCAGCAGCTGGTCTAACCAAGAGACCCAGTACTTC	CASSWSNQETQYF
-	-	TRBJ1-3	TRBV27	TGTGCCAGCAGTCCCGGCAGTGGGAGCTCTGGAAACACCATATATTTT	CASSPGSGSSGNTIYF
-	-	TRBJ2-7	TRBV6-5	TGTGCCAGCAGTTACTCGCCAGGGGAAGGGTACGAGCAGTACTTC	CASSYSPGEGYEQYF
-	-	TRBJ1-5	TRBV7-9	TGTGCCAGCAGCACGACCTCGGTTGGGGGGGTTTTTGATCAGCCCCAGCATTTT	CASSTTSVGGVFDQPQHF
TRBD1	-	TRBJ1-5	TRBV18	TGTGCCAGCTCCCTCACCCCCTGGGACAGGGTTCTTCAGCCCCAGCATTTT	CASSLTPWDRVLQPQHF
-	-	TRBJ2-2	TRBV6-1	TGTGCCAGCAGTGACCCGCCCGAGGGAGATTTAAGAGGGGAGCTGTTTTTT	CASSDPPEGDLRGELFF
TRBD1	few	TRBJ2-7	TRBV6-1	TGTGCCAGCAGTGAAACGACAGGGTGGGACCCCTACGAGCAGTACTTC	CASSETTGWDPYEQYF
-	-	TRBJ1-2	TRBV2	TGTGCCAGCAGTGTTGCGGATTCGGGCTATGGCTACACCTTC	CASSVADSGYGYTF
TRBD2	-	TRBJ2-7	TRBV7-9	TGTGCCAGCAGCCGAGGGGGGACTAGGGACGAGCAGTACTTC	CASSRGGTRDEQYF
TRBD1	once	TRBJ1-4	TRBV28	TGTGCCAGCCGGACATGGGGACAGGCGGCAACTAATGAAAAACTGTTTTTT	CASRTWGQAATNEKLFF
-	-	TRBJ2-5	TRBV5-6	TGTGCCAGCAGACGTTTAGCAGCGGCGGAGACCCAGTACTTC	CASRRLAAAETQYF
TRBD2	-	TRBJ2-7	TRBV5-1	TGCGCCAGCAGCTCTGGACTAGCTGGGTCCGAGCAGTACTTC	CASSSGLAGSEQYF
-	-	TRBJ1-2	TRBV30	TGTGCCTGGACCAGGGGTAACTATGGCTACACCTTC	CAWTRGNYGYTF
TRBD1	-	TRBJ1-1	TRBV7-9	TGTGCCAGCAGCCCCTGGGTGGACAGGGCTTACTCTGAAGCTTTCTTT	CASSPWVDRAYSEAFF
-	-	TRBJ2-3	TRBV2	TGTGCCAGCAGTTTTACTAGTATCCCAGATACGCAGTATTTT	CASSFTSIPDTQYF
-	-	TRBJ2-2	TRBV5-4	TGTGCCAGCAGCTTGGGAAAGGGGCGGAACACCGGGGAGCTGTTTTTT	CASSLGKGRNTGELFF
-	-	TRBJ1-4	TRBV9	TGTGCCAGCAGCGTAGGCATTACGCCCCTCCTTGCCCAAAATGAAAAACTGTTTTTT	CASSVGITPLLAQNEKLFF
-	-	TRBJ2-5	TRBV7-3	TGTGCCAGCAGCCGACTAGGCGGCGGGGACCAAGAGACCCAGTACTTC	CASSRLGGGDQETQYF
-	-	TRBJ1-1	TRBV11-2	TGTGCCAGCAGCTTAGTTGGGGGGCTAGGGGGCACTGAAGCTTTCTTT	CASSLVGGLGGTEAFF
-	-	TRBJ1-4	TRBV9	TGTGCCAGCAGCGTAGGTTTGGAAGGACGGGAAAAACTGTTTTTT	CASSVGLEGREKLFF
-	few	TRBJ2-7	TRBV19	TGTGCCAGTAGTATACCGGGACGTGAGCAGTACTTC	CASSIPGREQYF
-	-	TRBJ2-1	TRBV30	TGTGCCTGGAGTGTTTCCCAGGCGGAGCAGTTCTTC	CAWSVSQAEQFF
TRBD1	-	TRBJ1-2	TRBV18	TGTGCCAGCTCACCCACGGACAGGGGCTCTCGGGGCTACACCTTC	CASSPTDRGSRGYTF
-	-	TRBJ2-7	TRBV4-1	TGCGCCAGCAGCCAGGTAGGGTTCGAGCAGTACTTC	CASSQVGFEQYF
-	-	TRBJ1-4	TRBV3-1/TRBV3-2	TGTGCCAGCAGCCTTAATCCAGCAACTAATGAAAAACTGTTTTTT	CASSLNPATNEKLFF